Many counts were recorded for the clone carrying this T cell receptor beta chain. Antigen specificity is unknown. The data were obtained in a study of response to subunit inactivated influenza vaccine. Findings of the study overall: Every seasonal influenza vaccination brings in few new T cells, the authors suggested.

Using its own MiXCR run on the RT-PCR reads, TCRdb lists one record per CDR3 protein. The table lists 150,000 to 200,000 distinct CDR3 sequences, approximately 10% of them singletons. The specimen was non-naive T cells sorted from PBMCs, collected roughly 6 weeks after vaccination. The clonotype originates from a man aged 45-60 years who received an inactivated influenza vaccine.

The CDR3 nucleotides read TGCAGTGCTAGAATCGCGTATGCAGGGAGGAATCCCTACGAGCAGTACTTC. Protein: CSARIAYAGRNPYEQYF. The chain uses TRBV20-1 and TRBJ2-7; D is perhaps TRBD2 (6 bases). The CDR3 sequence is 17 residues long. Per the germline V gene, CDR1 is DFQATT and CDR2 is SNEGSKA (reference sequence). The germline V and J ends were trimmed by 2 bases and 2 bases, with 22 bases remaining between them.